This T cell receptor beta chain was documented in a study of immune evolution from preneoplasia to lung adenocarcinoma. Germline V CDR1 and CDR2: SGHDN, FVKESK. CDR3 length equals 16 residues. Trimming at V came to 7 bases and at J to 4 bases, leaving 13 bases not matched to a gene. This table comes from immunoSEQ multiplex PCR, and its TCRdb copy is limited to in-frame clones, with some not included. The sample lists several thousand clones, 76% occurring once. General study findings and limits: Later-stage lesions seemingly showed higher T cell density and diversity than normal lung.

About this clone itself: The antigen is unknown.

Sequencing was performed on FFPE minimally invasive lung adenocarcinoma tissue. The chain carries TRBV14 and TRBJ2-1; 7 bases map to TRBD1. The receptor comes from a person aged 60 to 80 with lung adenocarcinoma. The CDR3 is CASITPRNRGYNEQFF. The DNA of the CDR3 is TGTGCCAGCATCACTCCGAGGAACAGGGGATACAATGAGCAGTTCTTC.